This TCR beta chain was found in a study of T cells in Graves' hyperthyroidism and ophthalmopathy. Background on the study: The authors collected peripheral blood at initial diagnosis, before any treatment. Study-wide points: The model made its ophthalmopathy prediction, and onset followed a median 6.5 months later.

The CDR3 has 13 amino acids. The V gene end was trimmed by 6 bases and the J gene end by 7 bases; junction bases not matched to a gene: 9. The germline V gene has CDR1 DFQATT and CDR2 SNEGSKA (reference sequence). A remark on this clonotype: Antigen specificity is unknown.

TCR beta CDR3 regions were amplified from RNA transcripts. With the HTBI primer set, the TCR CDR3 went through a first round of RT-PCR. In TCRdb, the multiplex PCR reads were re-called with MiXCR into one record per CDR3 protein. The repertoire holds under 750,000 distinct CDR3 sequences, around 20% seen once, with about a sixth in the top ten. This chain links TRBV20-1 with TRBJ2-1; TRBD2 agrees at 7 bases. This sequence originates from a woman aged 45-60 years with Graves' hyperthyroidism that later progressed to Graves' ophthalmopathy. Sequencing was performed on blood. CDR3 coding DNA: TGCAGTGCAGTAAGCGGGGTCTTGAATGAGCAGTTCTTC. Translating it yields CSAVSGVLNEQFF.